This T cell receptor beta chain was observed in a study of metastatic and nonmetastatic thyroid tumors (dated by TCRdb to the early 2020s). In terms of the full investigation: The researchers compared repertoires between peripheral blood samples and tumor or nodule tissue samples from patients with malignant or benign thyroid disease.

This clone was seen repeatedly, ten times or more. There is no known antigen for this receptor. No base qualities exist here, and no much larger clone lies one base off it. Receptor amplification or capture employed PCR. Sequencing used an Illumina HiSeq 4000. The TCR beta-chain CDR3 region of each patient was profiled by high-throughput sequencing. The published analysis was carried out like this. Drawing on CDR3 differences between clinicopathological groups, the researchers built a classifier meant to tell apart patients with distant-metastatic papillary thyroid cancer. To measure repertoire diversity the researchers used the Shannon index, while the Morisita-Horn index served to gauge how similar the tumor and blood repertoires were. TCRdb ran its own pipeline on the public reads, namely fastp trimming at Q25 and MiXCR clone calling, and kept in-frame beta chains. These V and J calls originate from TCRdb's pipeline instead of the authors' own analysis. The sample contains around 20,000 clones, approximately 14% of them found a single time. About 14% of the sample rests with the top ten.

Ends trimmed: V by 1 base, J by 3 bases; bases unmatched to a gene: 5. The CDR3 has 14 amino acids, counting the end cysteine and phenylalanine. Only the CDR3 DNA stays, 42 bases, in frame from base 1. From a lookup of the germline V gene (reference sequence), CDR1 and CDR2 are GTSNPN and SVGIG. The research as a whole found: In both blood and tumor samples, TCR beta diversity was reported to be significantly higher in malignant tumors than in benign nodules.

No patient had received any treatment before thyroid surgery. The study retrospectively analysed patient clinical samples collected from about 2012 to 2019 using T-cell receptor beta sequencing. The chain is made from TRBV30 and TRBJ1-2, with 7 bases in between that match TRBD1. This receptor was taken from a female donor with papillary thyroid cancer or a benign thyroid nodule (not recorded which). Some clones in this sample may be carry-over from other donors' samples. The specimen was tumor tissue. The CDR3 sequence is CAWSGRDSHYGYTF. The nucleotides are TGTGCCTGGAGTGGCCGGGACAGTCACTATGGCTACACCTTC.